The rows below give T cell receptor beta chains drawn from one sample of a study of T-cell reconstitution after alpha-beta-depleted transplantation in children. One entry per CDR3 protein, called by TCRdb with MiXCR from the PCR reads. The sample includes 800,000 to 1,000,000 distinct CDR3 sequences, around 30% of them seen just once. The material sequenced was PBMCs, mostly from graft donor cells, taken 360 days after TCRalphabeta/CD19-depleted stem cell transplant. Receptors were obtained from a boy under two years old who had a stem cell transplant for SCID, so the T cells may come from the graft donor. CDR3s include the opening cysteine and the closing phenylalanine or tryptophan. D genes are given only for firm matches. Not every row has a clone size; where given, it reads once, few, many or a size class.

clone_size: .
v_call: TRBV9
cdr3_length: 18
d_call: TRBD1
j_call: TRBJ2-2
cdr3_nt: TGTGCCAGCAGCGCCCCCCCGGGACAGGGTAAATTCACCGGGGAGCTGTTTTTT
cdr3_aa: CASSAPPGQGKFTGELFF

clone_size: .
v_call: TRBV4-1
cdr3_length: 15
d_call: TRBD2
j_call: TRBJ2-5
cdr3_nt: TGCGCCAGCAGCCAGTTAGCGGGGGCTGGGGAGACCCAGTACTTC
cdr3_aa: CASSQLAGAGETQYF

clone_size: .
v_call: TRBV7-6
cdr3_length: 13
d_call: .
j_call: TRBJ2-5
cdr3_nt: TGTGCCAGCAGTAGGGGGACTACGGAGACCCAGTACTTC
cdr3_aa: CASSRGTTETQYF

clone_size: .
v_call: TRBV7-2
cdr3_length: 12
d_call: .
j_call: TRBJ2-5
cdr3_nt: TGTGCCAGCAGCTTTGCCAGCGAGACCCAGTACTTC
cdr3_aa: CASSFASETQYF

clone_size: few
v_call: TRBV20-1
cdr3_length: 15
d_call: .
j_call: TRBJ1-1
cdr3_nt: TGCAGTGCTAGAGATTGGGGCACAGTGAACACTGAAGCTTTCTTT
cdr3_aa: CSARDWGTVNTEAFF

clone_size: .
v_call: TRBV2
cdr3_length: 13
d_call: .
j_call: TRBJ1-2
cdr3_nt: TGTGCCAGCAGTGCTATCTCGACCTTGGGCTACACCTTC
cdr3_aa: CASSAISTLGYTF

clone_size: .
v_call: TRBV21-1
cdr3_length: 16
d_call: .
j_call: TRBJ1-6
cdr3_nt: TGTGCCAGCACCTGGACAGGGGGAAACTATAATTCACCCCTCCACTTT
cdr3_aa: CASTWTGGNYNSPLHF

clone_size: .
v_call: TRBV12-3/TRBV12-4
cdr3_length: 15
d_call: .
j_call: TRBJ2-7
cdr3_nt: TGTGCCAGCTCCTGGGGGGGCAAGAGGACCTACGAGCAGTACTTC
cdr3_aa: CASSWGGKRTYEQYF

clone_size: .
v_call: TRBV20-1
cdr3_length: 13
d_call: .
j_call: TRBJ2-7
cdr3_nt: TGCAGTGCTATGCTATTACGACAGAACGAGCAGTACTTC
cdr3_aa: CSAMLLRQNEQYF

clone_size: .
v_call: TRBV12-3/TRBV12-4
cdr3_length: 14
d_call: .
j_call: TRBJ2-7
cdr3_nt: TGTGCCAGCAGACTGACAGGGAGGGTCTACGAGCAGTACTTC
cdr3_aa: CASRLTGRVYEQYF

clone_size: .
v_call: TRBV5-1
cdr3_length: 15
d_call: .
j_call: TRBJ1-2
cdr3_nt: TGCGCCAGCAGGGAGGTAGCTTTACGAGAATATGGCTACACCTTC
cdr3_aa: CASREVALREYGYTF

clone_size: .
v_call: TRBV7-2
cdr3_length: 16
d_call: .
j_call: TRBJ2-7
cdr3_nt: TGTGCCAGCAGCTCCATCCCCGGGGTCCATACCTACGAGCAGTACTTC
cdr3_aa: CASSSIPGVHTYEQYF